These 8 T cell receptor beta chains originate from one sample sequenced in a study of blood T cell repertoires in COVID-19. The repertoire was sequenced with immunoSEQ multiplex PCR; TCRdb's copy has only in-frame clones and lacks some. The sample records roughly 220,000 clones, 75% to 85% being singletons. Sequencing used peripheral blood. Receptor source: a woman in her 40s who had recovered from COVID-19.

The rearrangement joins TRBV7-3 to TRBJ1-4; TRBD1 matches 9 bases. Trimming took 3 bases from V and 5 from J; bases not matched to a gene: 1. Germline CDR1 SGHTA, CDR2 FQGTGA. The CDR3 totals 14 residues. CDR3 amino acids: CASSLTGGNEKLFF. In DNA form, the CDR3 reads TGTGCCAGCAGCTTGACAGGGGGGAATGAAAAACTGTTTTTT.

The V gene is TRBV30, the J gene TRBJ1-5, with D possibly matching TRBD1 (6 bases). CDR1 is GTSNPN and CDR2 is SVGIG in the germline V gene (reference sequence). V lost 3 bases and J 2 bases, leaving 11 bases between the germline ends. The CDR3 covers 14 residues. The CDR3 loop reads CAWSRTAGNQPQHF. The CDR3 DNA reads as TGTGCCTGGAGCCGGACAGCTGGCAATCAGCCCCAGCATTTT. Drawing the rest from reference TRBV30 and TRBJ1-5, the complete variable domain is SQTIHQWPATLVQPVGSPLSLECTVEGTSNPNLYWYRQAAGRGLQLLFYSVGIGQISSEVPQNLSASRPQDRQFILSSKKLLLSDSGFYLCAWSRTAGNQPQHFGDGTRLSIL.

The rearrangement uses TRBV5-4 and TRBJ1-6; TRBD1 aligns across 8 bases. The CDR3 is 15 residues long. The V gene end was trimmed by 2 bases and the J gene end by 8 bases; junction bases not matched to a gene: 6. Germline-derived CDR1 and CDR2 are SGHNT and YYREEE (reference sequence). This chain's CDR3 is CASSFGAGGHSPLHF. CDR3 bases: TGTGCCAGCAGCTTCGGGGCAGGGGGCCATTCACCCCTCCACTTT.

The CDR3 sequence is CASSPGTGDDEQYF. The CDR3 DNA follows: TGTGCCAGCAGCCCCGGGACAGGGGACGACGAGCAGTACTTC. The chain carries TRBV11-3 and TRBJ2-7; the match to TRBD1 covers 10 bases. V trimming: 5 bases; J trimming: 5 bases; junction bases outside the gene matches: 6. CDR1 and CDR2 (germline): SGHNT, YENEEA. This CDR3 has 14 amino acids.

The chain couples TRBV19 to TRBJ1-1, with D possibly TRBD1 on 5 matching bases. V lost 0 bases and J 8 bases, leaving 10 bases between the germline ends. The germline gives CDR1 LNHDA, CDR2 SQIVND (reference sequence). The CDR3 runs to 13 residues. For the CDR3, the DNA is TGTGCCAGTAGTATAGACCGACAGCGAGAAGCTTTCTTT. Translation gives CASSIDRQREAFF.

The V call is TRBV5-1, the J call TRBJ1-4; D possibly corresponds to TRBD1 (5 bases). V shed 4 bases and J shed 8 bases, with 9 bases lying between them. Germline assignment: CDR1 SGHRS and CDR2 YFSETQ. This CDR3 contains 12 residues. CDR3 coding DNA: TGCGCCAGCAGCCCGGGGGGGGAAAAACTGTTTTTT. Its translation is CASSPGGEKLFF.

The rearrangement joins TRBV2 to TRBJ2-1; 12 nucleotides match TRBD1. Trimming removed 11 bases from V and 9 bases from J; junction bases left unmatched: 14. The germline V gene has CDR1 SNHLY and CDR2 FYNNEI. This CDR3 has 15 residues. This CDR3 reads CASRRGTGGQGEQFF. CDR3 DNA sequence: TGTGCCTCCCGAAGGGGGACAGGGGGCCAGGGTGAGCAGTTCTTC.

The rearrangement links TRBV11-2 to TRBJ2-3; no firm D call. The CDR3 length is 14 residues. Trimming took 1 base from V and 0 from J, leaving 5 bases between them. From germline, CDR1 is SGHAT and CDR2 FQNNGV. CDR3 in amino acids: CASSLGLSTDTQYF. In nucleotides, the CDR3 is TGTGCCAGCAGCTTAGGGCTGAGCACAGATACGCAGTATTTT.